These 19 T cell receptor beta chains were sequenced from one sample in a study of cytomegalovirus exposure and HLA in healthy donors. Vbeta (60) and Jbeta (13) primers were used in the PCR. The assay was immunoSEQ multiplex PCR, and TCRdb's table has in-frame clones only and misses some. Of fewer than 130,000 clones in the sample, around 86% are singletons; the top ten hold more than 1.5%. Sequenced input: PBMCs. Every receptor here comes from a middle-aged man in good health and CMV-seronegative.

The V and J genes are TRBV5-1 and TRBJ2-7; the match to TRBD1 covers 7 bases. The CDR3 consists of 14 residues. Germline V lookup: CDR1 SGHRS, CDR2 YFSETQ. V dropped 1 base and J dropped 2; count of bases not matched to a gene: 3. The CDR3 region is CASSLTGEPYEQYF. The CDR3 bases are TGCGCCAGCAGCTTGACAGGGGAGCCCTACGAGCAGTACTTC.

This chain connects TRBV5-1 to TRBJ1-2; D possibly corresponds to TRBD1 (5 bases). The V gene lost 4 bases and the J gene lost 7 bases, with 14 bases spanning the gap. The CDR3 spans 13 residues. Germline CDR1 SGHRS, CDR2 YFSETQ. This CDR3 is CASSPSGFSGYTF. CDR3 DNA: TGCGCCAGCAGCCCCTCAGGGTTCAGTGGCTACACCTTC.

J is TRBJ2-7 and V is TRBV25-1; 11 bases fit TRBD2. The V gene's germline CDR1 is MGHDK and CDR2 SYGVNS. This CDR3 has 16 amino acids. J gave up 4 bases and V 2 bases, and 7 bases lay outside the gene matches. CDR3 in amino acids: CASSEGTLAGGYEQYF. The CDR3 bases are TGTGCCAGCAGTGAAGGTACTCTAGCGGGGGGTTACGAGCAGTACTTC.

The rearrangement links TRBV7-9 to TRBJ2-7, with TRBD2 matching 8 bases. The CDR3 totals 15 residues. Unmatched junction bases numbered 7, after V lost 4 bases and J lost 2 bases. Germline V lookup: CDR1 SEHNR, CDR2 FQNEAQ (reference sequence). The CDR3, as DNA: TGTGCCAGCAGCTCCCTAGCGGGTCTAACCTACGAGCAGTACTTC. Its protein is CASSSLAGLTYEQYF.

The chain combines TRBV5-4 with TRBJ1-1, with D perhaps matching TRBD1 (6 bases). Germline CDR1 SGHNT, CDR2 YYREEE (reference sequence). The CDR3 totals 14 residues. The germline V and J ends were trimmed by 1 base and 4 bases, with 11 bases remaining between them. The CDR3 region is CASSLSGVGTEAFF. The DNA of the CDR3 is TGTGCCAGCAGCTTGTCAGGGGTTGGCACTGAAGCTTTCTTT.

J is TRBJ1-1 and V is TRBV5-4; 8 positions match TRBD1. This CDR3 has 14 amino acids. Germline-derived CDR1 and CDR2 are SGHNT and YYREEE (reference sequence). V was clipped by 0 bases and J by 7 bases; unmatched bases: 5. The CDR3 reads CASSLAEGQDEAFF. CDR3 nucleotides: TGTGCCAGCAGCTTGGCGGAGGGACAGGATGAAGCTTTCTTT. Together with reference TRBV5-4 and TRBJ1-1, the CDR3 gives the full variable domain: ETGVTQSPTHLIKTRGQQVTLRCSSQSGHNTVSWYQQALGQGPQFIFQYYREEENGRGNFPPRFSGLQFPNYSSELNVNALELDDSALYLCASSLAEGQDEAFFGQGTRLTVV.

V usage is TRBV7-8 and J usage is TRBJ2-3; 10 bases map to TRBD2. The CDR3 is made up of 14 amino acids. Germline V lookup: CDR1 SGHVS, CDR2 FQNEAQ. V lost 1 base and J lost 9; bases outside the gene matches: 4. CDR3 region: CASSLVSGGKTQYF. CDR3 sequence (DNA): TGTGCCAGCAGCTTAGTTAGCGGGGGGAAGACGCAGTATTTT.

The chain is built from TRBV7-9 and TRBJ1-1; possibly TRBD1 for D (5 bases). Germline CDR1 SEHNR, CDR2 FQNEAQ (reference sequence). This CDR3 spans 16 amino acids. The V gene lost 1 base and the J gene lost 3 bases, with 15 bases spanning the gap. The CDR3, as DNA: TGTGCCAGCAGCTTAGGTTTTTTCGCAGGGTACACTGAAGCTTTCTTT. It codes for CASSLGFFAGYTEAFF.

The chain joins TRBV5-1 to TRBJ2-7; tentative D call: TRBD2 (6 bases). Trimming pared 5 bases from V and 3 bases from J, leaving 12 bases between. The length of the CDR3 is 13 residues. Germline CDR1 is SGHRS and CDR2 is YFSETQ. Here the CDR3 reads CASSRGILYEQYF. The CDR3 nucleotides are TGCGCCAGCAGTCGGGGGATCCTCTACGAGCAGTACTTC.

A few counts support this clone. The CDR3 coding sequence is TGTGCCAGCAGTCGGACAGGGGTAGCCACTGAAGCTTTCTTT. Translated, it gives CASSRTGVATEAFF. The rearrangement joins TRBV7-2 to TRBJ1-1; TRBD1 agrees at 9 bases. The V segment lost 6 bases and the J segment 4 bases; nucleotides outside the gene matches: 6. CDR3 length: 14 residues. Germline CDR1 SGHTA, CDR2 FQGNSA.

The CDR3 nucleotides read TGTGCCAGCAGCCCGCGGACAGGGTCTTATAATTCACCCCTCCACTTT. It specifies CASSPRTGSYNSPLHF. V and J are TRBV7-8 and TRBJ1-6, with TRBD1 matching over 8 bases. The J segment lost 4 bases and the V segment lost 5 bases, leaving 7 bases of the junction unmatched. The CDR3 is 16 residues long. CDR1 SGHVS and CDR2 FQNEAQ come from the germline V gene.

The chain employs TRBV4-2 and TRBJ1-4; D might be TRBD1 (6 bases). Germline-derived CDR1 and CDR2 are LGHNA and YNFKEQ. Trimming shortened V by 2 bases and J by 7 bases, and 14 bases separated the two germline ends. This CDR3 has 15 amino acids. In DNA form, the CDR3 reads TGTGCCAGCAGCCAAACGGCCACAGGGTTTGAAAAACTGTTTTTT. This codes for CASSQTATGFEKLFF.

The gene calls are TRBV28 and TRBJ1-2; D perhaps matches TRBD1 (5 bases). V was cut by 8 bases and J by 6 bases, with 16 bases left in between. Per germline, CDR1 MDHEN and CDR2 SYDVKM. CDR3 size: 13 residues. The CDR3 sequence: CASVEVGGDGYTF. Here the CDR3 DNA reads TGTGCCAGCGTGGAGGTTGGGGGGGATGGCTACACCTTC.

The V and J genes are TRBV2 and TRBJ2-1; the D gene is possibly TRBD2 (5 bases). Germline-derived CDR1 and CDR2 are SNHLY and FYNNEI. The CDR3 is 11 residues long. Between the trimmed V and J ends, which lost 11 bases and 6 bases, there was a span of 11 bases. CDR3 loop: CAGSQRNEQFF. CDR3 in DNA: TGTGCCGGGAGTCAGCGCAATGAGCAGTTCTTC.

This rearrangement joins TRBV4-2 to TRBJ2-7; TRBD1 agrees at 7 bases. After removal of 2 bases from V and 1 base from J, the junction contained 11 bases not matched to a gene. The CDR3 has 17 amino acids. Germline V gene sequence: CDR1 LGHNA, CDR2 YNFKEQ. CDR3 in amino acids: CASSQKGQAGESYEQYF. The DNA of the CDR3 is TGTGCCAGCAGCCAAAAAGGACAGGCCGGAGAGTCCTACGAGCAGTACTTC.

The CDR3 region is CASSSNRGYNEQFF. The CDR3 coding sequence is TGTGCCAGCAGCTCGAATCGGGGGTACAATGAGCAGTTCTTC. The genes are TRBV5-4 and TRBJ2-1; D may be TRBD2 (6 bases). V was pared by 3 bases and J by 4 bases, with 11 bases between. Germline assignment: CDR1 SGHNT and CDR2 YYREEE (reference sequence). The CDR3 runs to 14 residues.

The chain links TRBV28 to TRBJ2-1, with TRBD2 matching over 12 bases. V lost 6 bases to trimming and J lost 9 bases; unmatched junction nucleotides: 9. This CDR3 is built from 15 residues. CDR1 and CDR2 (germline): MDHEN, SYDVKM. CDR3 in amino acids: CASSLTSGGPGEQFF. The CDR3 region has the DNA TGTGCCAGCAGCCTAACTAGCGGGGGGCCCGGTGAGCAGTTCTTC. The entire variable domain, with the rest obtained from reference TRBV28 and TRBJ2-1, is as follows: DVKVTQSSRYLVKRTGEKVFLECVQDMDHENMFWYRQDPGLGLRLIYFSYDVKMKEKGDIPEGYSVSREKKERFSLILESASTNQTSMYLCASSLTSGGPGEQFFGPGTRLTVL.

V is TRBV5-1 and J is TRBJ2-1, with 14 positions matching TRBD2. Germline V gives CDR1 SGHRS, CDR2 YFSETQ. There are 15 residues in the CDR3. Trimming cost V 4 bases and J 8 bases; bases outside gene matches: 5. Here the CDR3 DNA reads TGCGCCAGCAGCGTGACTAGCGGGGGGGCCCATGAGCAGTTCTTC. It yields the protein CASSVTSGGAHEQFF.

CDR3 nucleotide sequence: TGTGCCAGCCGGCCGGGTAGCGGCGGGGGGGATACGCAGTATTTT. Amino acid sequence: CASRPGSGGGDTQYF. This chain links TRBV7-2 with TRBJ2-3; 8 bases align to TRBD2. CDR3 size: 15 residues. The ends lost 8 bases at V and 6 bases at J; junction bases unmatched: 13. Germline loops: CDR1 SGHTA, CDR2 FQGNSA.